This T cell receptor (beta chain) originates from a study of T cell responses to AZD1222 COVID-19 vaccine. The method was immunoSEQ multiplex PCR; TCRdb's version includes in-frame clones alone and lacks a portion of them. In the table there are more than 95,000 clones, about 89% of which are singletons. The length of the CDR3 is 14 residues. Trimming removed 10 bases at V and 4 bases at J, with 19 bases between. Germline V CDR1 and CDR2: MNHEY, SVGAGI. This sequence joins TRBV6-5 and TRBJ1-1; D is unclear. The clonotype was recovered from an adult who received the MenACWY meningococcal vaccine as a control. The sample consisted of peripheral blood, taken 28 days after the second dose of the MenACWY control vaccine. CDR3 protein: CAISLHSMSTEAFF. The DNA of the CDR3 is TGTGCCATCTCCCTTCACAGTATGAGCACTGAAGCTTTCTTT.